This TCR beta chain is drawn from a study of spatial heterogeneity in lung cancer. Study-level information: The donor group consisted of 72 patients who had untreated, early-stage non-small cell lung cancer. Overall study findings and caveats: Ubiquitous expanded tumor TCRs appeared in blood more at resection than follow-up.

Trimming removed 8 bases at V and 2 bases at J, with 12 bases between. The length of the CDR3 is 14 residues. From germline, CDR1 is SNHLY and CDR2 FYNNEI. All TCR cDNA molecules were individually tagged with a unique molecular identifier. TCRdb used MiXCR to reprocess the 5' RACE reads, holding one entry per CDR3 protein. Here the sample spans about 43,000 distinct CDR3 sequences, around 21% being singletons. This clonotype showed up just a few times. What it binds is not known. As for time point: blood at routine non-recurrence follow-up after resection. Unsorted tumor, nontumor lung tissue or cryopreserved PBMC supplied the whole RNA.

V and J are TRBV2 and TRBJ2-2, with D possibly being TRBD2 (6 bases). The receptor's source is a female donor with early-stage non-small cell lung cancer. The specimen comprised PBMCs, sampled at follow-up. The chain's CDR3 is CASAAGTNTGELFF. DNA of the CDR3: TGTGCCAGCGCCGCCGGGACTAACACCGGGGAGCTGTTTTTT.